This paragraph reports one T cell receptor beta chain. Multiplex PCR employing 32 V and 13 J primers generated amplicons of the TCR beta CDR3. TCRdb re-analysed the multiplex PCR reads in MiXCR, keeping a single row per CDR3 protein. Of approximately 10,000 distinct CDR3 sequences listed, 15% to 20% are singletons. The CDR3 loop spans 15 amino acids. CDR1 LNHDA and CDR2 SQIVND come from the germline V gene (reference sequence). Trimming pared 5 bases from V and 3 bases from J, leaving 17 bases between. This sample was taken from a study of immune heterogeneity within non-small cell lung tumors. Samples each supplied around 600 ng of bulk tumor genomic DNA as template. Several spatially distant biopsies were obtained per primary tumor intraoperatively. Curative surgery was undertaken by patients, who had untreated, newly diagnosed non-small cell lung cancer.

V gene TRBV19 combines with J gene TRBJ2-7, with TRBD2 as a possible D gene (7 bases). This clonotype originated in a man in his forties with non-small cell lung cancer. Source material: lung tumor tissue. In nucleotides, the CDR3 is TGTGCCAGTAGTGCCCCAGGGAGGGGGGTCTACGAGCAGTACTTC. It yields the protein CASSAPGRGVYEQYF.